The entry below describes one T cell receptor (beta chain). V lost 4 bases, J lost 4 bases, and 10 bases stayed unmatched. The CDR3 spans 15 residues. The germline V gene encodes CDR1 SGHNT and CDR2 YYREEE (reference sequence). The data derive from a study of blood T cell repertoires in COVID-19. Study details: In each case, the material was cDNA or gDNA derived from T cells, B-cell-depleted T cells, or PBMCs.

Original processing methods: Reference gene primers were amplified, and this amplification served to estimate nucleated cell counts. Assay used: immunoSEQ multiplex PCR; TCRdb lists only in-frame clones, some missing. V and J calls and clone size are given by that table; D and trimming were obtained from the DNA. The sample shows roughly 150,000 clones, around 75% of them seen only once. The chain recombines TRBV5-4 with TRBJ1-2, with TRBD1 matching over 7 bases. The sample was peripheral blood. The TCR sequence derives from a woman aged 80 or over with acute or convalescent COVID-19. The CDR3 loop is CASSRPAGGSYGYTF. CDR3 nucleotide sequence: TGTGCCAGCAGCCGTCCGGCAGGGGGAAGCTATGGCTACACCTTC.